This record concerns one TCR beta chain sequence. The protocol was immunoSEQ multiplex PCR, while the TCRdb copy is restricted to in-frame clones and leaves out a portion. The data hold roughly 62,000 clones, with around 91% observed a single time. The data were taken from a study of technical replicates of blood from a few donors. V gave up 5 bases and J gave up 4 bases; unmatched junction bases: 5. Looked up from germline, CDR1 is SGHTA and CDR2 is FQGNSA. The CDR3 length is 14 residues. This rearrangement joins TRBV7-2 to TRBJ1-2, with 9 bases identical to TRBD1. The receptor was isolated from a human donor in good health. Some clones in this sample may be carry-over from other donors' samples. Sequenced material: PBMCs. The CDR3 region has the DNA TGTGCCAGCAGCACCACAGGGGGCGCCTATGGCTACACCTTC. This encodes CASSTTGGAYGYTF.